This T cell receptor beta chain was retrieved from a study of Graves' ophthalmopathy and Graves' hyperthyroidism. Study at large: Prior to any treatment, peripheral blood was collected at the time of initial diagnosis.

In this cohort, patients with other autoimmune diseases, uncontrolled infections, pregnancy or lactation were excluded. This clonotype was observed many times. This CDR3 is 13 amino acids long. CDR1 LNHDA and CDR2 SQIVND come from the germline V gene (reference sequence). V dropped 6 bases and J dropped 5 bases, with 13 bases sitting between them. Beta-chain TCR CDR3 regions were amplified from RNA transcripts. HTBI primers were used in a first-round RT-PCR, which preceded a second-round multiplex PCR. TCRdb itself ran the multiplex PCR reads through MiXCR, one entry per CDR3 protein. Counted here are fewer than 350,000 distinct CDR3 sequences, 15% to 20% occurring once; the ten biggest clones make up over 9%.

The chain has TRBV19 and TRBJ2-5, with D perhaps being TRBD1 or TRBD2 (5 bases each). The TCR was taken from an adult man with Graves' ophthalmopathy. Sequenced sample: peripheral blood. CDR3 sequence reads: CASSRVGVETQYF. The CDR3 bases are TGTGCCAGTAGCCGGGTGGGGGTTGAGACCCAGTACTTC.